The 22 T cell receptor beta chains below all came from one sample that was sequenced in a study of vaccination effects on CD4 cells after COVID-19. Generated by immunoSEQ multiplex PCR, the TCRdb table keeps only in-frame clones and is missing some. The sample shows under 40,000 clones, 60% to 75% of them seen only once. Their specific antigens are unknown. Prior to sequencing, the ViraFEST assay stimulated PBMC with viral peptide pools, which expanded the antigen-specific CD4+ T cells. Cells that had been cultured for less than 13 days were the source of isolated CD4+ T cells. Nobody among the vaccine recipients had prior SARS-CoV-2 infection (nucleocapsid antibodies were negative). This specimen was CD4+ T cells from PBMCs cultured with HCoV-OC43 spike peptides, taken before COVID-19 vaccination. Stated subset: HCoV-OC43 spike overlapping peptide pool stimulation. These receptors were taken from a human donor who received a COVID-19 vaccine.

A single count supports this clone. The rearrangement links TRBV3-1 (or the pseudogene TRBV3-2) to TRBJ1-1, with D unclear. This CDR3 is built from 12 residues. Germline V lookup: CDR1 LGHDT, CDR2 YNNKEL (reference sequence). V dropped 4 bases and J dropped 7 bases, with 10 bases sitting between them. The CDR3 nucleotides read TGTGCCAGCAGCCCGGGAACGGGTGAAGCTTTCTTT. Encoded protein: CASSPGTGEAFF.

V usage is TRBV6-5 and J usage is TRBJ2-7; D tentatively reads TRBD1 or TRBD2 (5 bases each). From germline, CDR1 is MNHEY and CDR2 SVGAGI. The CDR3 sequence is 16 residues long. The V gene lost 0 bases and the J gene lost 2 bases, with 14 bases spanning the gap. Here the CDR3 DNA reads TGTGCCAGCAGTTACTCGGGATGGGGACCCCCCTACGAGCAGTACTTC. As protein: CASSYSGWGPPYEQYF.

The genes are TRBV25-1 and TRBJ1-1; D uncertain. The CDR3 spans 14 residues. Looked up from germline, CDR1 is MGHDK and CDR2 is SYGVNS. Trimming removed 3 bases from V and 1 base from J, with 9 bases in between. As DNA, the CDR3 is TGTGCCAGCAGTGATAGGCTACAGAACACTGAAGCTTTCTTT. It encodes CASSDRLQNTEAFF.

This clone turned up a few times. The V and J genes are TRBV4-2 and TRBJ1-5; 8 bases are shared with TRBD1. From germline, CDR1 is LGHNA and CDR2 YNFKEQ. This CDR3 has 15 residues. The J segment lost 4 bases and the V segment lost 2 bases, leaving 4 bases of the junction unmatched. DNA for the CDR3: TGTGCCAGCAGCCAAATAACAGGGGGGAATCAGCCCCAGCATTTT. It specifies CASSQITGGNQPQHF.

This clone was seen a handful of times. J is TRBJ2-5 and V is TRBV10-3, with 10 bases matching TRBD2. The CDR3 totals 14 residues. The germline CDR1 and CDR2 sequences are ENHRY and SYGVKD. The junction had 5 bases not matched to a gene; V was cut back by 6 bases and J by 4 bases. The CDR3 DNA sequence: TGTGCCATCAGGGCTAGCGGGGGAGGAGAGACCCAGTACTTC. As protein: CAIRASGGGETQYF.

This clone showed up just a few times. The CDR3 here is CASSDEPGNTIYF. DNA of the CDR3: TGTGCCAGCAGTGACGAACCTGGAAACACCATATATTTT. The chain is built from TRBV6-1 and TRBJ1-3; D ambiguous. This CDR3 region has 13 residues. V was pared by 3 bases and J by 2 bases, with 5 bases between. Germline V lookup: CDR1 MNHNS, CDR2 SASEGT.

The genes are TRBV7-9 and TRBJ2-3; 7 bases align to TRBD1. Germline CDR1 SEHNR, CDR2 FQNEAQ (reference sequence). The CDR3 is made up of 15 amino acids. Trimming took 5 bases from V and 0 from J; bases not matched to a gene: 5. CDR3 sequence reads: CASSRTTGSTDTQYF. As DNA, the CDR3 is TGTGCCAGCAGCCGCACGACAGGGAGCACAGATACGCAGTATTTT.

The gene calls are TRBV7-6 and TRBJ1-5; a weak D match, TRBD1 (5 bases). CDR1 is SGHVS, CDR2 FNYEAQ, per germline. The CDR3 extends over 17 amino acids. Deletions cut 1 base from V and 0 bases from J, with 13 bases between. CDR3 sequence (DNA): TGTGCCAGCAGCTTAGGCCCCGGGACCTATAGCAATCAGCCCCAGCATTTT. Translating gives CASSLGPGTYSNQPQHF.

CDR3 in DNA: TGTGCCGCGGAAGGGGCCTACGAGCAGTACTTC. This encodes CAAEGAYEQYF. The gene calls are TRBV6-5 and TRBJ2-7; possible D gene TRBD1, 5 bases. This CDR3 contains 11 residues. V lost 11 bases and J lost 2, with 10 bases in between. The V gene's germline CDR1 is MNHEY and CDR2 SVGAGI.

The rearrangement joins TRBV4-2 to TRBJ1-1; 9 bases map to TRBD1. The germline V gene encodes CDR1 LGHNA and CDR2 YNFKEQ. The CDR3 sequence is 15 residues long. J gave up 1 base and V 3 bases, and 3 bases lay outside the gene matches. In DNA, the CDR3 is TGTGCCAGCAGCCAGGGACAGGGCGGGAACACTGAAGCTTTCTTT. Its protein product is CASSQGQGGNTEAFF.

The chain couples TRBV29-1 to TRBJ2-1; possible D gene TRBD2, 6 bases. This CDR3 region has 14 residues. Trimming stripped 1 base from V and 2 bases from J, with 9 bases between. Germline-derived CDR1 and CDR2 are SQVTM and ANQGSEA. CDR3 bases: TGCAGCGTTGAAGCTCGGAGGGCCTACAATGAGCAGTTCTTC. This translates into CSVEARRAYNEQFF.

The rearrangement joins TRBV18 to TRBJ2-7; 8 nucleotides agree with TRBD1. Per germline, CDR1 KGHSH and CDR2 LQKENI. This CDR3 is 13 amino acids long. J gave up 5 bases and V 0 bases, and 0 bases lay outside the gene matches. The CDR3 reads CASSPPQGDEQYF. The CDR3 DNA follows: TGTGCCAGCTCACCACCACAGGGGGACGAGCAGTACTTC. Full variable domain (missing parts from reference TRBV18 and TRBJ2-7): NAGVMQNPRHLVRRRGQEARLRCSPMKGHSHVYWYRQLPEEGLKFMVYLQKENIIDESGMPKERFSAEFPKEGPSILRIQQVVRGDSAAYFCASSPPQGDEQYFGPGTRLTVT.

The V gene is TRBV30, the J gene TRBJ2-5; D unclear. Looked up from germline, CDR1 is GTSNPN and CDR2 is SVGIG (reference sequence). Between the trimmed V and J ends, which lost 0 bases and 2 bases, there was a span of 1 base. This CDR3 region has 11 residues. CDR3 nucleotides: TGTGCCTGGAGTGTACAAGAGACCCAGTACTTC. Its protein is CAWSVQETQYF.

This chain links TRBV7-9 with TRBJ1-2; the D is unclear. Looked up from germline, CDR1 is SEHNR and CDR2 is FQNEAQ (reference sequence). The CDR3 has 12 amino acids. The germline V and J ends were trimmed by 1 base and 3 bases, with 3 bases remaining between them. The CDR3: CASSLGDYGYTF. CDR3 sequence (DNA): TGTGCCAGCAGCTTAGGTGACTATGGCTACACCTTC.

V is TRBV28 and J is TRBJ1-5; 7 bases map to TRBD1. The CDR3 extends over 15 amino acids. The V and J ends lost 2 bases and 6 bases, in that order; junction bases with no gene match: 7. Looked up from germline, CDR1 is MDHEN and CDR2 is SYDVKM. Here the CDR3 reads CASSLGTAGGQPQHF. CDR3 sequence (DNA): TGTGCCAGCAGTTTAGGGACAGCGGGGGGTCAGCCCCAGCATTTT.

CDR3 residues: CASSLGLAGGQGETQYF. CDR3 DNA sequence: TGTGCCAGCAGCCTCGGACTAGCGGGAGGACAAGGGGAGACCCAGTACTTC. The V gene is TRBV11-2, the J gene TRBJ2-5; 14 bases agree with TRBD2. CDR1 and CDR2 from the germline V gene are SGHAT and FQNNGV. This CDR3 has 17 amino acids. V trimming: 5 bases; J trimming: 5 bases; junction bases outside the gene matches: 10. Filled out from reference TRBV11-2 and TRBJ2-5, the complete variable domain reads EAGVAQSPRYKIIEKRQSVAFWCNPISGHATLYWYQQILGQGPKLLIQFQNNGVVDDSQLPKDRFSAERLKGVDSTLKIQPAKLEDSAVYLCASSLGLAGGQGETQYFGPGTRLLVL.

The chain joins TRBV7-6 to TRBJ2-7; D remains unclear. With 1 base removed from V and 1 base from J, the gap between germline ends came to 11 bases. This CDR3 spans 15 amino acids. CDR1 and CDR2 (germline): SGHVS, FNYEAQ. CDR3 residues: CASSLERGFSYEQYF. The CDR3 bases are TGTGCCAGCAGCTTAGAGAGAGGCTTTTCCTACGAGCAGTACTTC.

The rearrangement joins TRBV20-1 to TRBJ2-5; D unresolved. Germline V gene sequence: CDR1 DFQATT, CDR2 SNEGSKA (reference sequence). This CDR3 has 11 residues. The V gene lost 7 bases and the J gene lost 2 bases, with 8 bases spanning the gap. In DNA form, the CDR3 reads TGCAGTGGGCTCTTACAAGAGACCCAGTACTTC. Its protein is CSGLLQETQYF.

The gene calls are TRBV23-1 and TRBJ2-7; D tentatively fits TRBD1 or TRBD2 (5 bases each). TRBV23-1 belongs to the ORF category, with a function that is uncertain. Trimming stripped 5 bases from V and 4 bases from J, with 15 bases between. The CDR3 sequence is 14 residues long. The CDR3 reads CASSVRDVFYEQYF. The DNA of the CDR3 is TGCGCCAGCAGTGTCCGGGACGTATTTTACGAGCAGTACTTC.

The chain's CDR3 is CASSESVWRAEAFF. The CDR3 nucleotides read TGTGCCAGCAGTGAGTCCGTTTGGAGGGCTGAAGCTTTCTTT. The chain carries TRBV25-1 and TRBJ1-1; D is undetermined. Trimming pared 3 bases from V and 6 bases from J, leaving 14 bases between. CDR3 length: 14 residues. Germline V gene data show CDR1 as MGHDK and CDR2 as SYGVNS.

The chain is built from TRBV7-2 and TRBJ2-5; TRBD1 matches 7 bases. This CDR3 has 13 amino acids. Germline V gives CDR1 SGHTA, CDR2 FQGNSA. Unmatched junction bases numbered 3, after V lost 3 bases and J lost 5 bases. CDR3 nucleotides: TGTGCCAGCAGCTTTATGGGACAGGAGACCCAGTACTTC. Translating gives CASSFMGQETQYF.

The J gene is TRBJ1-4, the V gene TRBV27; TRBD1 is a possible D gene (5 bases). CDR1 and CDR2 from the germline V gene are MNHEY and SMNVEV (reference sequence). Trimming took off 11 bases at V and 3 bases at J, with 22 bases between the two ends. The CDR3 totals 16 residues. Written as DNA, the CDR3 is TGTGCCGGCCCGAGGGGAGGGTATCGCTCTAATGAAAAACTGTTTTTT. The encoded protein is CAGPRGGYRSNEKLFF. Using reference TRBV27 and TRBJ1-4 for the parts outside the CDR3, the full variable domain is EAQVTQNPRYLITVTGKKLTVTCSQNMNHEYMSWYRQDPGLGLRQIYYSMNVEVTDKGDVPEGYKVSRKEKRNFPLILESPSPNQTSLYFCAGPRGGYRSNEKLFFGSGTQLSVL.